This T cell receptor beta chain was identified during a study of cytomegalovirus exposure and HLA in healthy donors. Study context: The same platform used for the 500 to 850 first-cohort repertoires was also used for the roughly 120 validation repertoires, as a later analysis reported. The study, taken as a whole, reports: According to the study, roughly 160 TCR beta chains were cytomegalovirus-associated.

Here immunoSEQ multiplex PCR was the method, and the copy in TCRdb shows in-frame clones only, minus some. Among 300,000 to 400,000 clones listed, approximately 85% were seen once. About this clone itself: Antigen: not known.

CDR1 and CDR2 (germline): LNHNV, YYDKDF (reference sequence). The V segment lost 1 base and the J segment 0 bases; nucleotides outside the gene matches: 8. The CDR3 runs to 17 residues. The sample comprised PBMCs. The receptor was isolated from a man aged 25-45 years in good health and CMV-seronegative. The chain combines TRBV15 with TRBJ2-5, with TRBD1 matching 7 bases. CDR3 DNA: TGTGCCACCAGCAGAGTTGACAGGGCTATACACCAAGAGACCCAGTACTTC. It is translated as CATSRVDRAIHQETQYF.